This paragraph reports one TCR beta chain. Its antigen specificity is not known. Base qualities are not provided; no much larger clone lies one nucleotide away. This sample is drawn from a study of blood T cell repertoires in COVID-19 (dated by TCRdb to about 2020). With respect to the entire study: Samples from collaborators originated in the United States, Italy and Spain and spanned both the acute and convalescent phases of COVID-19. The prospective study material was composed of cDNA or gDNA derived from T cells, B-cell-depleted T cells, or PBMCs. Subjects who had been exposed to COVID-19, were actively infected with it, or had recovered from it provided the deeply sampled blood TCRbeta repertoires that made up the dataset. The repertoires were released in a freely available public database intended as a resource for research on the immune response to SARS-CoV-2. The samples were drawn from two sources: the first 160 participants of the ongoing ImmuneRACE study, and 1,254 subjects contributed by 6 global collaborators. A de-identified subject ID, COVID-19 status, age in years and sex were almost always included in the sample metadata. Where HLA class I and class II types were available, the types were taken from metadata supplied by the sample provider, not from assay-based typing. Broad study findings and their caveats: Clinical and demographic metadata were provided uncurated, with the amount varying by source and participant.

Clipping removes 3 bases from V and 2 bases from J, with 4 as the unmatched junction base count. Including cysteine and phenylalanine, the CDR3 has 15 amino acids. The retained sequence is limited to the CDR3, 45 bases, with the frame set at the first base. The germline V gene (reference sequence) supplies CDR1 MNHEY and CDR2 SMNVEV. Each collaborating institution followed its own protocols to collect whole blood in K2EDTA tubes. For TCRbeta analysis, collaborator samples were shipped as frozen whole blood, as isolated PBMCs, or as DNA extracted from either sample type. The immunoSEQ Assay, a bias-controlled multiplex PCR, was used to amplify TCRbeta CDR3 regions from genomic DNA. Per the original workflow: Nucleated cell counts per sample were estimated from amplification of reference gene primers within the assay. To quantify the absolute abundance of each unique TCRbeta CDR3 rearrangement, sequence reads were collapsed and filtered. For each sample, productive Simpson clonality was calculated as the square root of Simpson's diversity index over productive rearrangements. The immuneACCESS repertoire file appears here via TCRdb, limited to in-frame rearrangements. These files lack a portion of the clones; in checked studies, under half of the deficit traces to unresolved V genes, and the cause of the others is not known. Clone size and V and J calls were adopted from that table, with D and trimming inferred from the DNA. In this sample the table shows more than 300,000 clones, around four fifths of which occur a single time. The ten top clones hold roughly 1.1% of the sample.

Sequencing was carried out using peripheral blood. This sequence was found in a woman aged 45-59 years with acute or convalescent COVID-19. The receptor chain draws on TRBV27 and TRBJ1-5, and TRBD1 matches 7 of the central bases. The CDR3 loop reads CASSLDRRGNQPQHF. The DNA sequence follows: TGTGCCAGCAGTTTGGACAGGCGAGGCAATCAGCCCCAGCATTTT.